This T cell receptor beta chain originates from a study of a mutant IDH1 vaccine in newly diagnosed glioma. Here immunoSEQ multiplex PCR was the method, and the copy in TCRdb shows in-frame clones only, minus some. The sample lists about 59,000 clones, 75% to 95% occurring once. Time point given: baseline, week 1 (first vaccination visit). Treatment here: pre-vaccination baseline after standard-of-care therapy. Between the trimmed V and J ends, which lost 1 base and 8 bases, there was a span of 8 bases. Germline CDR1 and CDR2: DFQATT and SNEGSKA (reference sequence). CDR3 size: 11 residues. V gene TRBV20-1 combines with J gene TRBJ1-2; unclear D gene. The TCR was taken from a man aged 50 to 59 with glioma. This sample comprised PBMCs, obtained from a glioma patient treated with radiotherapy, temozolomide or both. In DNA form, the CDR3 reads TGCAGTGCTAGAGCTGGGTTGGGCTACACCTTC. Protein: CSARAGLGYTF.